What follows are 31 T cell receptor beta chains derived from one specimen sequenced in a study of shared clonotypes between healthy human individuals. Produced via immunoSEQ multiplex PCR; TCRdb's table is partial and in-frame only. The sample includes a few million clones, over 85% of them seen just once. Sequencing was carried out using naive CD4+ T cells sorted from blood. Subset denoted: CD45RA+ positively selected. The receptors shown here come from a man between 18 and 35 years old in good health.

CDR3: CASSYQGRAAEAFF. The CDR3 DNA is TGTGCCAGCAGTTACCAGGGGAGGGCTGCTGAAGCTTTCTTT. This chain uses TRBV6-5 with TRBJ1-1; D possibly corresponds to TRBD1 (6 bases). Germline values: CDR1 MNHEY, CDR2 SVGAGI. The CDR3 sequence is 14 residues long. Trimming removed 2 bases from V and 6 bases from J, with 13 bases in between.

As DNA, the CDR3 is TGTGCCAGCAGTGTTACTAGCGGGAAAACGATTCAGTACTTC. Translated, it gives CASSVTSGKTIQYF. This chain links TRBV28 with TRBJ2-4; 10 bases fit TRBD2. CDR3 size: 14 residues. CDR1 and CDR2 (germline): MDHEN, SYDVKM. V trimming: 5 bases; J trimming: 10 bases; junction bases outside the gene matches: 8. Full variable domain (missing parts from reference TRBV28 and TRBJ2-4): DVKVTQSSRYLVKRTGEKVFLECVQDMDHENMFWYRQDPGLGLRLIYFSYDVKMKEKGDIPEGYSVSREKKERFSLILESASTNQTSMYLCASSVTSGKTIQYFGAGTRLSVL.

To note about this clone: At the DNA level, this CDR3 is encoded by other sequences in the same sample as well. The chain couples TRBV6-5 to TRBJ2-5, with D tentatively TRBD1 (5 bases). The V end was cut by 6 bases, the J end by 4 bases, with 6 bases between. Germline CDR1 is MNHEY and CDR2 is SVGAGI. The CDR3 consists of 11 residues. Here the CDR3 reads CASSTGETQYF. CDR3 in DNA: TGTGCCAGCAGCACAGGAGAGACCCAGTACTTC.

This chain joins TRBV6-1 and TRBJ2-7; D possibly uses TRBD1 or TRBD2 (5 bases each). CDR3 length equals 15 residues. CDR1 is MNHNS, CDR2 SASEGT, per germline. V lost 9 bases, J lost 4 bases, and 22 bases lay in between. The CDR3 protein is CARLEGQGANYEQYF. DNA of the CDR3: TGTGCCAGGCTCGAGGGGCAGGGAGCGAATTACGAGCAGTACTTC.

The CDR3 region has the DNA TGCGCCAGCAGCCCCGGATTAGGTGGGGGGGCCGATTCACCCCTCCACTTT. As protein: CASSPGLGGGADSPLHF. The chain uses TRBV5-1 and TRBJ1-6; TRBD1 might be the D (6 bases). CDR3 length: 17 amino acids. Germline CDR1 SGHRS, CDR2 YFSETQ. Trimming pared 4 bases from V and 8 bases from J, leaving 22 bases between. The variable domain in full, with the rest retrieved from reference TRBV5-1 and TRBJ1-6, is KAGVTQTPRYLIKTRGQQVTLSCSPISGHRSVSWYQQTPGQGLQFLFEYFSETQRNKGNFPGRFSGRQFSNSRSEMNVSTLELGDSALYLCASSPGLGGGADSPLHFGNGTRLTVT.

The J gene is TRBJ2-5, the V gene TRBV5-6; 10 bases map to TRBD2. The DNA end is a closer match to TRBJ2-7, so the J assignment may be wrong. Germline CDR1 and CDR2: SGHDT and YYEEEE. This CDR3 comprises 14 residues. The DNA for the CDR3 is TGTGCCAGCAGCTTAGTACTAGCGGGAACCGAGCAGTACTTC. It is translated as CASSLVLAGTEQYF.

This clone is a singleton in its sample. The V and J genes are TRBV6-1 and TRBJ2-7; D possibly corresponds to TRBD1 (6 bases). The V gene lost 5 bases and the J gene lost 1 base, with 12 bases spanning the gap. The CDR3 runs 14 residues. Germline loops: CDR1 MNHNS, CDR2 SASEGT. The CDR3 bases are TGTGCCAGCAGTTTTCAGGGGCCTTCCTACGAGCAGTACTTC. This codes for CASSFQGPSYEQYF.

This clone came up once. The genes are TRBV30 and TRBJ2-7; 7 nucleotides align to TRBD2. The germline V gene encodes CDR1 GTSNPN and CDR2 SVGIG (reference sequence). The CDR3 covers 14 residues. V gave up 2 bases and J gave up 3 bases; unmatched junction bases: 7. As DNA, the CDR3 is TGTGCCTGGAGTACAGGACGGGACTACTACGAGCAGTACTTC. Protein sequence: CAWSTGRDYYEQYF.

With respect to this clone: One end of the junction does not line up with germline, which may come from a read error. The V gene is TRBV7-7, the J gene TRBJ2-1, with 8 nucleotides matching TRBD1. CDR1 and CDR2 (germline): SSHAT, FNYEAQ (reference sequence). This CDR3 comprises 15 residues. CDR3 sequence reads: CASSTGTGDYNEQFF. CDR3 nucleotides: TGTGCTAGCAGCACCGGGACAGGTGACTACAATGAGCAGTTCTTC.

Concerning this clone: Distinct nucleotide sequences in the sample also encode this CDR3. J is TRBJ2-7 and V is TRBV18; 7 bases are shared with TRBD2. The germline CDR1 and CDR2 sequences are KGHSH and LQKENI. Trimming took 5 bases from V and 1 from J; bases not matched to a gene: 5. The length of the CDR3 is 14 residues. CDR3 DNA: TGTGCCAGCTCATCGACGGGGGGATCCTACGAGCAGTACTTC. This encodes CASSSTGGSYEQYF.

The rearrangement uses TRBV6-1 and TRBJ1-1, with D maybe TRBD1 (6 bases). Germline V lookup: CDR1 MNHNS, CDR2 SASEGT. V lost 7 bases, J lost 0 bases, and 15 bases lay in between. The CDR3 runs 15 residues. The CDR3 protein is CASIRGGGMNTEAFF. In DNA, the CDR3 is TGTGCCAGCATCCGGGGAGGGGGTATGAACACTGAAGCTTTCTTT.

This chain's CDR3 is CASSQGQGGGNEQFF. DNA for the CDR3: TGTGCCAGTAGTCAAGGACAGGGGGGAGGCAATGAGCAGTTCTTC. The V gene is TRBV19, the J gene TRBJ2-1; 10 bases agree with TRBD1. V trimming: 5 bases; J trimming: 6 bases; junction bases outside the gene matches: 7. CDR3 size: 15 residues. Germline V CDR1 and CDR2: LNHDA, SQIVND (reference sequence).

CDR3 amino acids: CASSFLGKGYGYTF. In nucleotides, the CDR3 is TGTGCCAGCAGTTTCCTCGGTAAGGGCTATGGCTACACCTTC. The chain links TRBV27 to TRBJ1-2; D uncertain. CDR3 length: 14 amino acids. Trimming removed 3 bases from V and 4 bases from J, with 12 bases in between. Germline lookup yields CDR1 MNHEY and CDR2 SMNVEV (reference sequence).

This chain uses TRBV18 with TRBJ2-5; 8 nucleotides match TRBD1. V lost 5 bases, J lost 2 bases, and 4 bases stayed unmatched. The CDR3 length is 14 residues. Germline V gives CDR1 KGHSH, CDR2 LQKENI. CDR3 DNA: TGTGCCAGCTCAAAAGACAGGGGACAAGAGACCCAGTACTTC. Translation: CASSKDRGQETQYF.

The CDR3 DNA sequence: TGTGCCAGCAGCTCTCCGGGACTAGCCATGGACAATGAGCAGTTCTTC. Translation gives CASSSPGLAMDNEQFF. V and J are TRBV7-9 and TRBJ2-1, with TRBD2 identical over 9 bases. There are 16 residues in the CDR3. V was clipped by 4 bases and J by 5 bases; unmatched bases: 9. Germline V lookup: CDR1 SEHNR, CDR2 FQNEAQ (reference sequence).

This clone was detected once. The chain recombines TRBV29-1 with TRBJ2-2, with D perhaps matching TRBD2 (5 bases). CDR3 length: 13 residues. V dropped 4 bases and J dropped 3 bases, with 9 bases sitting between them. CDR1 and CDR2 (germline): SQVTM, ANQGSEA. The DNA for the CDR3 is TGCAGCGTTGGTGGACTTTACACCGGGGAGCTGTTTTTT. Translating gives CSVGGLYTGELFF.

This chain's CDR3 is CASSPPSRDTGELFF. The CDR3 region has the DNA TGTGCCAGCAGTCCCCCCAGCAGGGACACCGGGGAGCTGTTTTTT. The V call is TRBV2, the J call TRBJ2-2; weak D call: TRBD1 (5 bases). V lost 5 bases and J lost 3, with 13 bases in between. The CDR3 spans 15 residues. Germline lookup yields CDR1 SNHLY and CDR2 FYNNEI.

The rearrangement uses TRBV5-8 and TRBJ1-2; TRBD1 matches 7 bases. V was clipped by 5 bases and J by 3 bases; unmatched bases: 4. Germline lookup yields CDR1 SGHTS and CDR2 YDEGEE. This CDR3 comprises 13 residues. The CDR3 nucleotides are TGTGCCAGCAGTTCGGGACAGTACTATGGCTACACCTTC. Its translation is CASSSGQYYGYTF.

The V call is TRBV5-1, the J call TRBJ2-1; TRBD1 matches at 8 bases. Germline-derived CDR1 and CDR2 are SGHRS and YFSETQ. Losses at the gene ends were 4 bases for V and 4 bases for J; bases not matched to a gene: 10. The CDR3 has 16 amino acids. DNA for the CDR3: TGCGCCAGCAGCCCGACCCCCGGGACAGGATACAATGAGCAGTTCTTC. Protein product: CASSPTPGTGYNEQFF.

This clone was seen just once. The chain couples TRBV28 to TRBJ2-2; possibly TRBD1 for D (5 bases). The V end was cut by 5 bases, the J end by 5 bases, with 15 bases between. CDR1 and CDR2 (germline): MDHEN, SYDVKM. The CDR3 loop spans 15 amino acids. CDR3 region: CASSPPEAGTGELFF. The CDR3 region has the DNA TGTGCCAGCAGTCCCCCTGAGGCAGGGACCGGGGAGCTGTTTTTT.

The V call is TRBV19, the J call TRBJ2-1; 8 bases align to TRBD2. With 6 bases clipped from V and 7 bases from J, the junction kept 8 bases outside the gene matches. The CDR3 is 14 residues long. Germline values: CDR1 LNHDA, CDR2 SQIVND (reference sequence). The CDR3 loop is CASRGAGEGNEQFF. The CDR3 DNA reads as TGTGCCAGTAGGGGAGCGGGAGAGGGAAATGAGCAGTTCTTC.

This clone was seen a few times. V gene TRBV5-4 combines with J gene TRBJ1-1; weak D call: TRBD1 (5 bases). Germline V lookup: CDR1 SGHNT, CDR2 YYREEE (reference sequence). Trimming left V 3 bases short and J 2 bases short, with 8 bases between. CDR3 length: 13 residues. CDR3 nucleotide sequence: TGTGCCAGCAGCTGGGACCTTAACACTGAAGCTTTCTTT. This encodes CASSWDLNTEAFF.

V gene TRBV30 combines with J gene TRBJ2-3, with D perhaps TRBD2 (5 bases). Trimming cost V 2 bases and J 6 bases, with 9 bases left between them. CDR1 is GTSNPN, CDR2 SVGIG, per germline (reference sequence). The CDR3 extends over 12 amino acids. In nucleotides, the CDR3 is TGTGCCTGGAGTACCCGGACTGATACGCAGTATTTT. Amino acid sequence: CAWSTRTDTQYF. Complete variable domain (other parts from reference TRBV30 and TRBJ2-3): SQTIHQWPATLVQPVGSPLSLECTVEGTSNPNLYWYRQAAGRGLQLLFYSVGIGQISSEVPQNLSASRPQDRQFILSSKKLLLSDSGFYLCAWSTRTDTQYFGPGTRLTVL.

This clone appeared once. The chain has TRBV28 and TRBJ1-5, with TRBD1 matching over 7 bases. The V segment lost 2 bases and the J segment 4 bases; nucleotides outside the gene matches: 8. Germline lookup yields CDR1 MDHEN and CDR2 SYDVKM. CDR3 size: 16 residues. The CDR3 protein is CASSLTRTGSNQPQHF. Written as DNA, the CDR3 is TGTGCCAGCAGTTTAACCCGGACAGGTTCAAATCAGCCCCAGCATTTT.

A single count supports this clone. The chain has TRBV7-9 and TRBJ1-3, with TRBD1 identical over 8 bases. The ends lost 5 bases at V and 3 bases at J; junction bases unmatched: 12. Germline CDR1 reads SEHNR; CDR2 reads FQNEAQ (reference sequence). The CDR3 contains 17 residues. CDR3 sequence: CASSRGTGDGGGNTIYF. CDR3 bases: TGTGCCAGCAGCCGCGGGACAGGAGATGGAGGTGGAAACACCATATATTTT. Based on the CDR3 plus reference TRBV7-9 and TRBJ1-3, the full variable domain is DTGVSQNPRHKITKRGQNVTFRCDPISEHNRLYWYRQTLGQGPEFLTYFQNEAQLEKSRLLSDRFSAERPKGSFSTLEIQRTEQGDSAMYLCASSRGTGDGGGNTIYFGEGSWLTVV.

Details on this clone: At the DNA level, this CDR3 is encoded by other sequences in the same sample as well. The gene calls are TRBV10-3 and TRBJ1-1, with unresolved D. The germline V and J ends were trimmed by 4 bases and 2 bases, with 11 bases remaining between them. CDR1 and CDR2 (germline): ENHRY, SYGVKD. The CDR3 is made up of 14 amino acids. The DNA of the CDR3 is TGTGCCATCAGTGTTCGGACTGAAAACACTGAAGCTTTCTTT. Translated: CAISVRTENTEAFF.

As DNA, the CDR3 is TGTGCCAGCAGTGAAGGGACACTGGGCACCGGGGAGCTGTTTTTT. It encodes CASSEGTLGTGELFF. The chain has TRBV6-4 and TRBJ2-2, with D maybe TRBD1 (6 bases). The V gene lost 3 bases and the J gene lost 4 bases, with 12 bases spanning the gap. This CDR3 has 15 amino acids. Germline V gene sequence: CDR1 MRHNA, CDR2 SNTAGT.

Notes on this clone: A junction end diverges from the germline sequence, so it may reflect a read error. The CDR3 sequence is CASSPMGNPEAFF. Written as DNA, the CDR3 is TGCGCCAGCAGCCCTATGGGGAACCCTGAAGCTTTCTTT. V usage is TRBV5-1 and J usage is TRBJ1-1; no reliable D call. The CDR3 has 13 residues. The germline V gene encodes CDR1 SGHRS and CDR2 YFSETQ.

For the CDR3, the DNA is TGTGCCAGCAGGACCGGACCAGGGGCGGCTAGCTACGAGCAGTACTTC. This codes for CASRTGPGAASYEQYF. The gene calls are TRBV21-1 and TRBJ2-7; the table gives TRBD1 as D, unverified against the DNA. TRBV21-1 is deemed a pseudogene. CDR3 length equals 16 residues.

The CDR3, as DNA: TGTGCCAGCAGTGAAAGGGGCACAGTTGTCGTCTATGGCTACACCTTC. Amino acid sequence: CASSERGTVVVYGYTF. The chain links TRBV6-1 to TRBJ1-2, with D tentatively TRBD1 (5 bases). Germline values: CDR1 MNHNS, CDR2 SASEGT. The germline V and J ends were trimmed by 2 bases and 4 bases, with 17 bases remaining between them. This CDR3 is 16 amino acids long.

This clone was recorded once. CDR3 in amino acids: CASSHTPRNTEAFF. The CDR3 DNA follows: TGTGCCAGCAGTCACACACCACGAAACACTGAAGCTTTCTTT. V gene TRBV27 combines with J gene TRBJ1-1; D gene unclear. Germline-derived CDR1 and CDR2 are MNHEY and SMNVEV (reference sequence). The CDR3 length is 14 residues. The V end lost 5 bases, the J end lost 2 bases, and 12 bases lay between the germline ends.